Included here is one T cell receptor (beta chain) sequence, with context. The antigen remains unidentified. The data were taken from a study of shared clonotypes between healthy human individuals. Study-wide results and limits: Shared across several donors were around 5% of the naive CD4 clonotypes.

The CDR3 is 14 residues long. Germline values: CDR1 MDHEN, CDR2 SYDVKM. The V segment lost 8 bases and the J segment 0 bases; nucleotides outside the gene matches: 5. The assay used deep level. Here immunoSEQ multiplex PCR was the method, and the copy in TCRdb shows in-frame clones only, minus some. There are under 2,000,000 clones in the sample; approximately 95% occur only once, and around 1.2% lies in the top ten. Naive CD8 cells comprised CD45RO-negative, CCR7-positively selected cells, excluding terminally differentiated effector memory CD45RA+ cells. The origin of this receptor is a man younger than 30 in good health. Sequencing was performed on naive CD8+ T cells sorted from blood. The rearrangement uses TRBV28 and TRBJ2-7, with 9 bases identical to TRBD1. CDR3 sequence: CASLGTGLSYEQYF. The DNA of the CDR3 is TGTGCCAGCCTGGGGACAGGGCTCTCCTACGAGCAGTACTTC.